The present T cell receptor (beta chain) was sequenced within a study of identical twins. TCRdb re-derived calls from the 5' RACE reads in MiXCR, one entry per CDR3 protein. This table has hundreds of thousands of distinct CDR3 sequences, 18% appearing once. Study-wide results and limits: Less excess twin sharing appeared in beta out-of-frame sequences.

This clonotype was counted at least ten times. The antigen is not known. The ends were cut back, 2 bases at V and 2 bases at J, with 10 bases in the middle. CDR3 length equals 15 residues. The data were also submitted as part of a second study, on T cells expressing NK-cell markers.

The material sequenced was PBMCs. This TCR was sampled from a woman between 18 and 29 years old in good health. The chain is built from TRBV12-3 or TRBV12-4 and TRBJ1-5; D unresolved. CDR3 in DNA: TGTGCCAGCAGTTTATGGGCAAATGGCAATCAGCCCCAGCATTTT. Its translation is CASSLWANGNQPQHF.